This TCR beta chain originates from a study of shared clonotypes between healthy human individuals. Germline CDR1 and CDR2: SGHVS and FQNEAQ. The CDR3 has 15 amino acids. With 6 bases removed from V and 5 bases from J, the gap between germline ends came to 19 bases. TCRdb's copy holds only in-frame clones and misses some; the assay was immunoSEQ multiplex PCR. The table includes about half a million clones, around four fifths detected once. This TCR was recovered from a woman in her forties in good health. Some clones in this sample may be carry-over from other donors' samples. Sequences were obtained from PBMCs. The V gene is TRBV7-8, the J gene TRBJ2-5, with D perhaps matching TRBD1 (5 bases). The CDR3 protein is CASSFRSLSGETQYF. The CDR3 region has the DNA TGTGCCAGCAGTTTTAGGTCTCTATCAGGGGAGACCCAGTACTTC.